Listed here are 21 T cell receptor beta chains from one sample, sequenced in a study of blood T cells in healthy people across ages. Through a sample-barcoded 5' primer and a J-beta primer mix, a second PCR was run for roughly 7 to 11 cycles. Via MiXCR, TCRdb re-called the 5' RACE reads, giving one row per CDR3 protein. The sample contains 780,000 or so distinct CDR3 sequences, roughly three fifths of which appear only once. The sample taken for sequencing was blood. These receptors were obtained from a man aged 40-55 years in good health.

V and J are TRBV12-3 or TRBV12-4 and TRBJ2-5, with D possibly being TRBD2 (6 bases). This CDR3 contains 14 residues. Trimming left V 7 bases short and J 11 bases short, with 23 bases between. The CDR3 region is CASTRGRNYNEQYF. The CDR3 coding sequence is TGTGCCAGCACCCGGGGGAGGAACTACAATGAGCAGTACTTC.

Only a few counts were recorded for this clonotype. CDR3 DNA sequence: TGCGCCAGCAGCCAAGGTGCGGGGTCTAATGAAAAACTGTTTTTT. Translating gives CASSQGAGSNEKLFF. The gene calls are TRBV4-1 and TRBJ1-4; D call uncertain. The CDR3 is 15 amino acids. Trimming removed 1 base at V and 3 bases at J, with 9 bases between. Germline CDR1 MGHRA, CDR2 YSYEKL.

This sequence joins TRBV20-1 and TRBJ2-5, with D maybe TRBD1 (6 bases). The tail of the sequence fits TRBJ2-7 better, so the J call may be wrong. In germline, CDR1 is DFQATT, CDR2 SNEGSKA (reference sequence). The CDR3 is 12 amino acids. CDR3 sequence reads: CSAKNRVYEQYF. CDR3 sequence (DNA): TGCAGTGCTAAAAACAGGGTCTACGAGCAGTACTTC.

Remarks on this clonotype: The junction differs from germline at one of its ends, possibly a read error. This chain connects TRBV15 to TRBJ1-2, with D perhaps TRBD1 (6 bases). The CDR3 has 15 amino acids. From germline, CDR1 is LNHNV and CDR2 YYDKDF (reference sequence). The CDR3 loop reads CATSNEQGPNCGYTF. The CDR3 DNA is TGTGCCACCAGCAACGAACAGGGACCGAACTGTGGCTACACCTTC. Combining the CDR3 with reference TRBV15 and TRBJ1-2 gives the whole variable domain DAMVIQNPRYQVTQFGKPVTLSCSQTLNHNVMYWYQQKSSQAPKLLFHYYDKDFNNEADTPDNFQSRRPNTSFCFLDIRSPGLGDTAMYLCATSNEQGPNCGYTFGSGTRLTVV.

The chain links TRBV7-2 to TRBJ1-5; the match to TRBD1 covers 8 bases. The junction had 7 bases not matched to a gene; V was cut back by 5 bases and J by 1 base. The CDR3 length is 16 residues. The germline gives CDR1 SGHTA, CDR2 FQGNSA. CDR3 sequence: CASSPRTGNSNQPQHF. The CDR3 region has the DNA TGTGCCAGCAGCCCCCGGACAGGGAACAGCAATCAGCCCCAGCATTTT.

About this clonotype itself: Relative to the germline gene, one junction end is altered; a read error may explain this. V and J are TRBV28 and TRBJ2-4; D perhaps matches TRBD2 (5 bases). The better agreement between TRBJ2-7 and the DNA end casts doubt on the J call. The CDR3 spans 13 residues. Germline V lookup: CDR1 MDHEN, CDR2 SYDVKM. The CDR3 here is CASREASSHEQYF. Here the CDR3 DNA reads TGTGCCAGCAGGGAGGCTAGCTCCCACGAGCAGTACTTC.

This chain uses TRBV5-1 with TRBJ2-1, with 12 bases identical to TRBD2. This CDR3 comprises 18 residues. Trimming removed 4 bases from V and 2 bases from J; junction bases left unmatched: 10. The V gene's germline CDR1 is SGHRS and CDR2 YFSETQ. For the CDR3, the DNA is TGCGCCAGCAGCAGCGGAACGACTAGCGGGAGAGCCTACAATGAGCAGTTCTTC. Protein product: CASSSGTTSGRAYNEQFF.

This CDR3 reads CASSVGTRPEETQYF. As DNA, the CDR3 is TGTGCCAGCAGCGTAGGGACCAGACCGGAAGAGACCCAGTACTTC. V usage is TRBV9 and J usage is TRBJ2-5; D unclear. The length of the CDR3 is 15 residues. The V end was cut by 0 bases, the J end by 3 bases, with 12 bases between. Germline V CDR1 and CDR2: SGDLS, YYNGEE.

The J gene is TRBJ1-2, the V gene TRBV6-2 or TRBV6-3; D call uncertain. Trimming removed 6 bases at V and 0 bases at J, with 11 bases between. The CDR3 is 14 amino acids. Per the germline V gene, CDR1 is MNHEY and CDR2 is SVGEGT. CDR3 nucleotides: TGTGCCAGCAGAAGAGGCGGAGCTAACTATGGCTACACCTTC. This sequence encodes CASRRGGANYGYTF.

This chain joins TRBV28 and TRBJ2-4; D perhaps matches TRBD1 (5 bases). The DNA end is more similar to TRBJ2-7, so the J call may be wrong. There are 14 residues in the CDR3. CDR1 is MDHEN and CDR2 is SYDVKM in the germline V gene. The CDR3 loop is CASSLVETDYEQYF. In DNA form, the CDR3 reads TGTGCCAGCAGTTTAGTGGAGACAGACTACGAGCAGTACTTC.

The CDR3 nucleotides are TGTGCCAGCAGTGGTCACGTGAGAACAGATACGCAGTATTTT. This encodes CASSGHVRTDTQYF. This sequence joins TRBV12-3 or TRBV12-4 and TRBJ2-3, with D uncertain. The CDR3 is 14 amino acids. Trimming took off 5 bases at V and 3 bases at J, with 12 bases between the two ends.

The gene calls are TRBV29-1 and TRBJ2-1, with 9 bases identical to TRBD2. V trimming: 2 bases; J trimming: 13 bases; junction bases outside the gene matches: 15. This CDR3 comprises 15 residues. The germline CDR1 and CDR2 sequences are SQVTM and ANQGSEA. The CDR3 sequence: CSVELAGNLGETQFF. The CDR3 nucleotides read TGCAGCGTTGAACTAGCGGGGAACCTGGGGGAGACCCAGTTCTTC.

This clonotype has just a few counts. The chain couples TRBV12-3 or TRBV12-4 to TRBJ1-2; D uncertain. The CDR3 totals 18 residues. V was pared by 5 bases and J by 2 bases, with 24 bases between. The CDR3 reads CASSLYTVPTTGNYGYTF. The CDR3, as DNA: TGTGCCAGCAGTCTATACACCGTTCCGACAACGGGGAACTATGGCTACACCTTC.

The chain uses TRBV20-1 and TRBJ1-5; tentative D call: TRBD1 (5 bases). The V gene's germline CDR1 is DFQATT and CDR2 SNEGSKA (reference sequence). The CDR3 is 15 amino acids. Deletions cut 6 bases from V and 0 bases from J, with 15 bases between. The CDR3: CSAKTAINSNQPQHF. The CDR3 DNA follows: TGCAGTGCAAAGACAGCAATTAATAGCAATCAGCCCCAGCATTTT.

This chain joins TRBV24-1 and TRBJ2-3; 9 bases match TRBD2. The CDR3 runs 15 residues. V dropped 9 bases and J dropped 3; count of bases not matched to a gene: 9. Germline V gene lookup returns CDR1 KGHDR and CDR2 SFDVKD. The CDR3 DNA is TGTGCCACCGCCCCGACTAGCGGAATAACAGATACGCAGTATTTT. Translation: CATAPTSGITDTQYF.

DNA of the CDR3: TGTGCCAGCAGACCCCTACTAGCGGGACCTAGCACAGATACGCAGTATTTT. Amino acids: CASRPLLAGPSTDTQYF. The rearrangement links TRBV12-3 or TRBV12-4 to TRBJ2-3, with 10 bases matching TRBD2. The V and J ends lost 6 bases and 0 bases, in that order; junction bases with no gene match: 9. The CDR3 has 17 residues.

The chain recombines TRBV3-1 with TRBJ2-1; no clear D gene. Per the germline V gene, CDR1 is LGHDT and CDR2 is YNNKEL (reference sequence). V was cut by 7 bases and J by 0 bases, with 13 bases left in between. This CDR3 comprises 15 residues. CDR3 sequence (DNA): TGTGCCAGCAACGGTGCCAGTGTCTCCTACAATGAGCAGTTCTTC. Encoded protein: CASNGASVSYNEQFF.

The genes are TRBV14 and TRBJ2-7; 8 bases align to TRBD1. Germline CDR1 and CDR2: SGHDN and FVKESK. V shed 2 bases, J shed 0 bases, and the junction held 6 bases outside the gene matches. The CDR3 loop spans 16 amino acids. The CDR3: CASSQSRGHFSYEQYF. For the CDR3, the DNA is TGTGCCAGCAGCCAAAGCAGGGGGCACTTCTCCTACGAGCAGTACTTC.

This sequence joins TRBV28 and TRBJ2-7; 9 bases are a match to TRBD1. The J segment lost 5 bases and the V segment lost 6 bases, leaving 11 bases of the junction unmatched. The CDR3 runs to 15 residues. In germline, CDR1 is MDHEN, CDR2 SYDVKM. The chain's CDR3 is CASRSGGGQGHEQYF. The CDR3, as DNA: TGTGCCAGCAGGTCAGGGGGGGGACAGGGCCACGAGCAGTACTTC.

For the CDR3, the DNA is TGTGCCAGCAGCCAAGATGGGACTAGCCCCGAGACCCAGTACTTC. Protein product: CASSQDGTSPETQYF. This sequence joins TRBV4-2 and TRBJ2-5; 9 nucleotides agree with TRBD2. V lost 0 bases to trimming and J lost 5 bases; unmatched junction nucleotides: 4. Germline loops: CDR1 LGHNA, CDR2 YNFKEQ. The CDR3 extends over 15 amino acids.

J is TRBJ2-3 and V is TRBV11-2; unclear D gene. Germline-derived CDR1 and CDR2 are SGHAT and FQNNGV. CDR3 size: 13 residues. Trimming stripped 1 base from V and 7 bases from J, with 9 bases between. CDR3 coding DNA: TGTGCCAGCAGCTTAGGGGCGACACATACGCAGTATTTT. Protein sequence: CASSLGATHTQYF.